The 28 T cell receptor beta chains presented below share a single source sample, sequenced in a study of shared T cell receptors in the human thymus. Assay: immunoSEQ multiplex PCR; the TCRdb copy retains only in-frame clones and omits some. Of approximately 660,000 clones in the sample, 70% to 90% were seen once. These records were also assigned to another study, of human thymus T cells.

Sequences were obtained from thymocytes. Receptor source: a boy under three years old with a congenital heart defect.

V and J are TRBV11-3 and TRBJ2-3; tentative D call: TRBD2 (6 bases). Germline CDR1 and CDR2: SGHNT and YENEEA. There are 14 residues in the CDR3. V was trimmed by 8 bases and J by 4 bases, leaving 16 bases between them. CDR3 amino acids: CASPLEREADTQYF. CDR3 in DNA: TGTGCCAGCCCCCTTGAGAGGGAGGCAGATACGCAGTATTTT.

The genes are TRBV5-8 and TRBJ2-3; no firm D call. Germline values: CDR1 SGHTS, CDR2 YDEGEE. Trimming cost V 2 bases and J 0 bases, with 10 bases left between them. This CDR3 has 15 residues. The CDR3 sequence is CASSLLAPSTDTQYF. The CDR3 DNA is TGTGCCAGCAGCTTACTCGCGCCCAGCACAGATACGCAGTATTTT.

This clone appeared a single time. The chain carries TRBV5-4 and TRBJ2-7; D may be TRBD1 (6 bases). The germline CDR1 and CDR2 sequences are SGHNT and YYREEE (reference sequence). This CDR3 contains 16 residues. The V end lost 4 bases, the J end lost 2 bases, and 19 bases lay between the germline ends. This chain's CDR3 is CASSPSPQGWTYEQYF. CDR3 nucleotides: TGTGCCAGCAGCCCAAGCCCACAGGGATGGACCTACGAGCAGTACTTC.

The CDR3: CASSPRLAGGSYEQYF. The CDR3 DNA is TGTGCCAGCAGCCCCCGGCTAGCGGGAGGGTCCTACGAGCAGTACTTC. V and J are TRBV9 and TRBJ2-7, with 12 bases identical to TRBD2. Germline-derived CDR1 and CDR2 are SGDLS and YYNGEE. Unmatched junction bases numbered 6, after V lost 4 bases and J lost 1 base. The CDR3 is 16 amino acids.

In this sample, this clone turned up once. The CDR3 DNA is TGTGCCAGCAGCCAAGAAACTAGCTACGAGCAGTACTTC. Its protein is CASSQETSYEQYF. The rearrangement joins TRBV4-2 to TRBJ2-7; TRBD2 might be the D (5 bases). The CDR3 is 13 amino acids. V was clipped by 0 bases and J by 3 bases, with 6 bases between them. Germline V gene data show CDR1 as LGHNA and CDR2 as YNFKEQ.

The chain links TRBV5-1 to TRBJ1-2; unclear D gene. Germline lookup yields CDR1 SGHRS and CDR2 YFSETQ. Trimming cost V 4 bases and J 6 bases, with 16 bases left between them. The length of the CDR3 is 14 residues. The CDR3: CASSQHIARHGYTF. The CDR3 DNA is TGCGCCAGCAGCCAACACATAGCCAGACATGGCTACACCTTC.

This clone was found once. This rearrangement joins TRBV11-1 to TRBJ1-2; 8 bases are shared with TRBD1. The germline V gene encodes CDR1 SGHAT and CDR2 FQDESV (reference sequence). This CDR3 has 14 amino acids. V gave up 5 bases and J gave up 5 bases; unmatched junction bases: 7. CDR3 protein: CASSHRGDRYGYTF. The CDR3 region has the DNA TGTGCCAGCAGCCACAGGGGGGACAGATATGGCTACACCTTC.

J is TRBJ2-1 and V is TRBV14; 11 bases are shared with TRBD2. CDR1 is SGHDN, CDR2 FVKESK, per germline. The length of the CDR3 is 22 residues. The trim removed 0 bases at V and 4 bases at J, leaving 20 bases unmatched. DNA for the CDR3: TGTGCCAGCAGCCAAGATAAGCCCGGGACTAGCGGACCAGAACATATTTACAATGAGCAGTTCTTC. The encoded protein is CASSQDKPGTSGPEHIYNEQFF.

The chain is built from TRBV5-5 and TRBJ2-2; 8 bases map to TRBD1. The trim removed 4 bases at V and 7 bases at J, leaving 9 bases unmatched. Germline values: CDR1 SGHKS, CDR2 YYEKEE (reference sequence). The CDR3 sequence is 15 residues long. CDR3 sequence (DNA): TGTGCCAGCAGCGCCCCAGACAGGGGATGCGGGGAGCTGTTTTTT. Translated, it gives CASSAPDRGCGELFF.

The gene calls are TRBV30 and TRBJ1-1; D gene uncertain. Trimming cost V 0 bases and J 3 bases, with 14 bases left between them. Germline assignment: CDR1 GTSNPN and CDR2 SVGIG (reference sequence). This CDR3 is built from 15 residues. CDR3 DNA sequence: TGTGCCTGGAGTGTATCGGAGGGATCTTACACTGAAGCTTTCTTT. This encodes CAWSVSEGSYTEAFF.

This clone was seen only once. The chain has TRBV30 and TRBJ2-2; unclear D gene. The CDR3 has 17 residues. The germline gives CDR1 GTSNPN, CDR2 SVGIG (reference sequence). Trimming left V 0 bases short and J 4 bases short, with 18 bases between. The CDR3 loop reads CAWSVSPRTAFTGELFF. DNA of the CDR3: TGTGCCTGGAGTGTATCCCCCAGAACAGCTTTCACCGGGGAGCTGTTTTTT.

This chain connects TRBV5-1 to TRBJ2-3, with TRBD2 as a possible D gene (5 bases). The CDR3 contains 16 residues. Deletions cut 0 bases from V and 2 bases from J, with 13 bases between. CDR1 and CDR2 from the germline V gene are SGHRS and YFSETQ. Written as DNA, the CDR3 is TGCGCCAGCAGCTTGGTTATGGGAGCCCTCACAGATACGCAGTATTTT. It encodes CASSLVMGALTDTQYF.

CDR3 residues: CASSQDPTSGAEPLHEQYF. The CDR3 DNA reads TGCGCCAGCAGCCAAGACCCTACCAGCGGGGCGGAGCCGCTACACGAGCAGTACTTC. The J gene is TRBJ2-7, the V gene TRBV4-1; TRBD2 aligns across 7 bases. The trim removed 0 bases at V and 5 bases at J, leaving 19 bases unmatched. CDR1 and CDR2 (germline): MGHRA, YSYEKL. This CDR3 spans 19 amino acids.

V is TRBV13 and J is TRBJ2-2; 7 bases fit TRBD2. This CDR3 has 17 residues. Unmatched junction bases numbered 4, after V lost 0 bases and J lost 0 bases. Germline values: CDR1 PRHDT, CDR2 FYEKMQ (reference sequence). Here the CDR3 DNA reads TGTGCCAGCAGCTTAGGGCGGGAGAGTTCGAACACCGGGGAGCTGTTTTTT. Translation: CASSLGRESSNTGELFF.

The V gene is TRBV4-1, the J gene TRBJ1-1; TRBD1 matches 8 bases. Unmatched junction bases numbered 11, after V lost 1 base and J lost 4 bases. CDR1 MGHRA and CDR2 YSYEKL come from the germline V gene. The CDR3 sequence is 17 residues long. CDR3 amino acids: CASSQALNRGEFTEAFF. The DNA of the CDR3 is TGCGCCAGCAGCCAAGCCCTAAACAGGGGGGAGTTCACTGAAGCTTTCTTT.

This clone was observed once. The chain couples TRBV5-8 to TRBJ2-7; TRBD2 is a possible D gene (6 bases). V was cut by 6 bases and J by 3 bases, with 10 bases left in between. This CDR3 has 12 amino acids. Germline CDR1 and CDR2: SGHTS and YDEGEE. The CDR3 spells CASIGGNYEQYF. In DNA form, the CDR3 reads TGTGCCAGCATCGGGGGAAACTACGAGCAGTACTTC.

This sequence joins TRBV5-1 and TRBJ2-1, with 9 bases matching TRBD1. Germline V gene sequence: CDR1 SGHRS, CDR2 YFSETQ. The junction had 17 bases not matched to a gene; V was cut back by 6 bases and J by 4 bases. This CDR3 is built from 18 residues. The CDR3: CASTGGDREENLYNEQFF. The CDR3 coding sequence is TGCGCCAGCACCGGTGGGGACAGGGAGGAAAACTTGTACAATGAGCAGTTCTTC.

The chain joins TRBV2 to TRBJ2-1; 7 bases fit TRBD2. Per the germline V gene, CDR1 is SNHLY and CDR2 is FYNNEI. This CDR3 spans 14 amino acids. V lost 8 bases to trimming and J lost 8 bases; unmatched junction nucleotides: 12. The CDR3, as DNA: TGTGCCAGCTCCGAACTACTAGCGCGGGATGAGCAGTTCTTC. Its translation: CASSELLARDEQFF.

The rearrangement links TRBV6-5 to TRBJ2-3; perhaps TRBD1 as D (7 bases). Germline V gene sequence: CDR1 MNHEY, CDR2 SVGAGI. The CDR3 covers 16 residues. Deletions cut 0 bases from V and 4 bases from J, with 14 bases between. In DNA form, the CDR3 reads TGTGCCAGCAGTTACTCGAAGGGCAGGGGGGCAGATACGCAGTATTTT. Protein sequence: CASSYSKGRGADTQYF.

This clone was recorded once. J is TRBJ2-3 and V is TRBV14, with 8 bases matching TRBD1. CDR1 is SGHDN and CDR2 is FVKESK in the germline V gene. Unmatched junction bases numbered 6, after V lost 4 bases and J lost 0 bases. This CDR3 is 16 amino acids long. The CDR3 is CASSPLRDRSTDTQYF. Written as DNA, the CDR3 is TGTGCCAGCAGCCCACTCCGGGACAGGAGCACAGATACGCAGTATTTT.

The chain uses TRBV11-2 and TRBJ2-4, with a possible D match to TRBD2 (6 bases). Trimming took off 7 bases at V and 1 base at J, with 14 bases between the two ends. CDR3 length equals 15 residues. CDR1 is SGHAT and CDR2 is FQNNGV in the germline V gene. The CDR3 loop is CASTFGGGAKNIQYF. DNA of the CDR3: TGTGCCAGCACCTTCGGTGGGGGGGCCAAAAACATTCAGTACTTC. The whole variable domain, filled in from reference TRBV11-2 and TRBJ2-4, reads EAGVAQSPRYKIIEKRQSVAFWCNPISGHATLYWYQQILGQGPKLLIQFQNNGVVDDSQLPKDRFSAERLKGVDSTLKIQPAKLEDSAVYLCASTFGGGAKNIQYFGAGTRLSVL.

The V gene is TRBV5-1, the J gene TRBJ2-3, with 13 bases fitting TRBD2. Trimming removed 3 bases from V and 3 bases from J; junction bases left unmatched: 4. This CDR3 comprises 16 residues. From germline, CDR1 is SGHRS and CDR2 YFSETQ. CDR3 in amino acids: CASSSWTSGRTDTQYF. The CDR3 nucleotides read TGCGCCAGCAGCTCTTGGACTAGCGGGAGAACAGATACGCAGTATTTT.

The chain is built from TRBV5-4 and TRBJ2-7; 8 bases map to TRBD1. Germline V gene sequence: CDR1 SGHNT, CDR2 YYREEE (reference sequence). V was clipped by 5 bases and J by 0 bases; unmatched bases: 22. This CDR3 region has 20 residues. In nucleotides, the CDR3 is TGTGCCAGCAGTCCAGGACAGGGCCACCCACTAGCACGAAACTCCTACGAGCAGTACTTC. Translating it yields CASSPGQGHPLARNSYEQYF.

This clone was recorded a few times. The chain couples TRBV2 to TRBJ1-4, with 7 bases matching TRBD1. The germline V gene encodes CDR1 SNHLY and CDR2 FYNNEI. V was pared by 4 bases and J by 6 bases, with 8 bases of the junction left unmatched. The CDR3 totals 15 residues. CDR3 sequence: CASSADRKGDEKLFF. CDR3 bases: TGTGCCAGCAGTGCGGACAGGAAAGGAGATGAAAAACTGTTTTTT.

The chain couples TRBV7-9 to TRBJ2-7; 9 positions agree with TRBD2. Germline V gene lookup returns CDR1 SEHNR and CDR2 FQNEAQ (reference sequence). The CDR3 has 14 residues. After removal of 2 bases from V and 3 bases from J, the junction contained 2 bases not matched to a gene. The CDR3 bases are TGTGCCAGCAGCTTATTGCGGGAGGGCTACGAGCAGTACTTC. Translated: CASSLLREGYEQYF. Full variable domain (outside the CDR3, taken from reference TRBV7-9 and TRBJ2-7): DTGVSQNPRHKITKRGQNVTFRCDPISEHNRLYWYRQTLGQGPEFLTYFQNEAQLEKSRLLSDRFSAERPKGSFSTLEIQRTEQGDSAMYLCASSLLREGYEQYFGPGTRLTVT.

The DNA of the CDR3 is TGTGCCAGTAGGGACAAGGTCCGAAGGTTGGGTCATGGCTACACCTTC. Translating it yields CASRDKVRRLGHGYTF. This chain uses TRBV19 with TRBJ1-2; TRBD1 might be the D (5 bases). This CDR3 contains 16 residues. The V gene lost 6 bases and the J gene lost 6 bases, with 23 bases spanning the gap. Germline CDR1 reads LNHDA; CDR2 reads SQIVND (reference sequence).

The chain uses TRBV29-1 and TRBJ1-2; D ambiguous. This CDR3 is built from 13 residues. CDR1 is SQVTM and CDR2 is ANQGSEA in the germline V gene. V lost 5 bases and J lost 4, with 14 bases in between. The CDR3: CSVSKRSLYGYTF. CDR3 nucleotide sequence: TGCAGCGTTAGTAAGAGAAGCCTCTATGGCTACACCTTC.

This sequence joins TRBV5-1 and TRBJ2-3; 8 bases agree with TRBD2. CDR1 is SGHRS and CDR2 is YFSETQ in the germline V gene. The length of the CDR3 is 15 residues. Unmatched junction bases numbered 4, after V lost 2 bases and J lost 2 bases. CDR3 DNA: TGCGCCAGCAGCTTACATAGCGGGATCACAGATACGCAGTATTTT. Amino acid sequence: CASSLHSGITDTQYF.